These T cell receptor beta chains were read from a single sample in a study of T cell repertoires in MIS-A myocarditis. Sequenced by immunoSEQ multiplex PCR; TCRdb stores in-frame clones only, minus some. Of approximately 7,200 clones in the sample, about 81% were seen once. The specimen was right inferior lung lobe tissue obtained at autopsy. The receptors stem from a man aged 18 to 30 with fulminant myocarditis from multisystem inflammatory syndrome in adults (MIS-A) after COVID-19. CDR3s include the opening cysteine and the closing phenylalanine or tryptophan.

TRBV15 | CATSRPPDRTGTGRTEAFF
TRBV15 | CATSRGYEQYF
TRBV10-3 | CAISEERGFAGYTF
TRBV4-2 | CASSQDPDRGRSIQYF
TRBV5-1 | CASRYGQGEFGYTF
TRBV5-1 | CASSLVGQKDYGYTF
TRBV6-5 | CASRLLSSYEQYF
TRBV6-2/TRBV6-3 | CASSYSGGASPLHF
TRBV11-2 | CASSLLAGAPYEQYF
TRBV25-1 | CASTLGTGELFF
TRBV3-1/TRBV3-2 | CASRDRRRYGYTF
TRBV7-8 | CASSSGGREGTEAFF
TRBV5-4 | CASHTGLEVNEQFF
TRBV4-2 | CASSQAVGSSPYEQYF
TRBV6-6 | CASSKLTENYGYTF
TRBV5-6 | CASSLGPSGNQPQHF
TRBV10-3 | CAIRSGLAGDVDTQYF
TRBV4-3 | CASSQDPRGAIDGYTF
TRBV28 | CASSPLYQGALYLNTEAFF
TRBV6-2/TRBV6-3 | CASSYPTAGQDTGELFF
TRBV10-3 | CAISDSGGTEAFF
TRBV2 | CASMIWVSMPNGYTF
TRBV7-8 | CASSREPGQKTGGADTEAFF
TRBV19 | CATRGGAGDTEAFF
TRBV7-9 | CASSLDGYGYTF
TRBV19 | CASSTGTATNEKLFF
TRBV19 | CASSMMTVNSPLHF
TRBV15 | CATSGRDTLDYGYTF
TRBV10-3 | CAISRDSDQPQHF
TRBV5-5 | CASSQTRDSPLHF
TRBV2 | CARRWGDGYTF
TRBV18 | CASSLGQGANYGYTF
TRBV2 | CASSEPFSYEQYF
TRBV6-4 | CASSQGSIGYGYTF
TRBV7-9 | CASSFPVGREEQFF
TRBV15 | CATSTSYGPRHNEQFF
TRBV5-4 | CASSLRGGYTEAFF
TRBV6-2/TRBV6-3 | CASSYSDYGYTF
TRBV3-1/TRBV3-2 | CASSRLTGNEQYF
TRBV10-3 | CAISEGGRAYNSPLHF
TRBV3-1/TRBV3-2 | CASSQRNSGGEQYF
TRBV9 | CASSRGTEYQNTEAFF
TRBV7-8 | CASSRTLVYTEAFF
TRBV5-1 | CASSQRPGLAGEARLEETQYF